A selection of T cell receptor beta chains follows, all from one sample in a study of shared clonotypes between healthy human individuals. TCRdb's table, derived via immunoSEQ multiplex PCR, lists solely in-frame clones and lacks some. Here the sample spans about 1 million clones, approximately 68% being singletons. The sequencing sample was made of memory CD4+ T cells sorted from blood. The receptor set was obtained from a man between 18 and 35 years old in good health. Both conserved end residues are part of each CDR3. D genes are given only for firm matches. Not all rows give a size; the values are once, few, many and, for expanded clones, a class.

clone size,D gene,J gene,CDR3 length,V gene,CDR3 DNA,CDR3 protein
NA,TRBD1,TRBJ2-3,16,TRBV5-1,TGCGCCAGCAGCTTGGTAGGACAGGGGACGAGCGATACGCAGTATTTT,CASSLVGQGTSDTQYF
NA,NA,TRBJ2-7,14,TRBV28,TGTGCCAGCAGTTTATCCACAGGCTTATACGAGCAGTACTTC,CASSLSTGLYEQYF
NA,NA,TRBJ2-1,12,TRBV5-1,TGCGCCAGCAGCTTGGCTTTCAATGAGCAGTTCTTC,CASSLAFNEQFF
once,TRBD1,TRBJ1-1,14,TRBV5-1,TGCGCCAGCAGCCGTACAGGGGTAGGCACTGAAGCTTTCTTT,CASSRTGVGTEAFF
NA,TRBD1,TRBJ2-5,18,TRBV7-2,TGTGCCAGCAGCTTAGTAGCCCACTCGACAGGGGGCATAGAGACCCAGTACTTC,CASSLVAHSTGGIETQYF
NA,TRBD1,TRBJ1-5,16,TRBV19,TGTGCCAGTAGTATCCCGGGACAGTTTAACAATCAGCCCCAGCATTTT,CASSIPGQFNNQPQHF
NA,NA,TRBJ2-1,15,TRBV29-1,TGCAGCGTTGAAGCCCAGGCCGGAGGCAACAATGAGCAGTTCTTC,CSVEAQAGGNNEQFF
NA,TRBD1,TRBJ2-3,14,TRBV19,TGTGCCAGTAGTTCCCAGGGGGCGCAAGATACGCAGTATTTT,CASSSQGAQDTQYF
NA,NA,TRBJ2-7,13,TRBV4-3,TGCGCCAGCAGCCAAGATTACGGCTACGAGCAGTACTTC,CASSQDYGYEQYF
NA,TRBD1,TRBJ1-5,15,TRBV28,TGTGCCAGCAGCCGAGGACAGGGGAACAATCAGCCCCAGCATTTT,CASSRGQGNNQPQHF
NA,NA,TRBJ1-1,13,TRBV2,TGTGCCAGCAGTGGGGGGGGGAACACTGAAGCTTTCTTT,CASSGGGNTEAFF
NA,NA,TRBJ1-4,12,TRBV28,TGTGCCAGCATGGGAGGTAACGAAAAACTGTTTTTT,CASMGGNEKLFF
NA,TRBD1,TRBJ1-6,13,TRBV11-2,TGTGCCAGCCGGACAGGGCCGAATTCACCCCTCCACTTT,CASRTGPNSPLHF
NA,NA,TRBJ2-7,13,TRBV6-6,TGTGCCAGCTGCCGGGGCGCAGACTACGAGCAGTACTTC,CASCRGADYEQYF
few,TRBD2,TRBJ2-1,16,TRBV2,TGTGCCAGCAGTGCCGGGCCCAGCGGGAGCTACAATGAGCAGTTCTTC,CASSAGPSGSYNEQFF
few,NA,TRBJ2-6,13,TRBV30,TGTGCCTGCGGGCCGACAGGGGCCAACGTCCTGACTTTC,CACGPTGANVLTF
NA,NA,TRBJ2-3,15,TRBV4-3,TGCGCCAGCAGCCAAGAGGCCCCAGGTGCAAATACGCAGTATTTT,CASSQEAPGANTQYF
NA,TRBD2,TRBJ2-5,16,TRBV10-3,TGTGCCATCAGTGATCGGAGCGGGGGGGGAAAAGAGACCCAGTACTTC,CAISDRSGGGKETQYF
NA,NA,TRBJ1-6,16,TRBV5-1,TGCGCCAGCAGCTTAACAGGGAGCTCCTATAATTCACCCCTCCACTTT,CASSLTGSSYNSPLHF
NA,TRBD1,TRBJ2-3,14,TRBV2,TGTGCCAGCAGTGGAGGGGGCTGGGCAGATACGCAGTATTTT,CASSGGGWADTQYF
NA,NA,TRBJ1-2,13,TRBV5-1,TGCGCCAGCAGCGCAGGGGCCAACTATGGCTACACCTTC,CASSAGANYGYTF
NA,NA,TRBJ2-2,15,TRBV7-2,TGTGCCAGCAGCTGGGGTACATCGAACACCGGGGAGCTGTTTTTT,CASSWGTSNTGELFF
NA,TRBD2,TRBJ2-3,15,TRBV7-2,TGTGCCAGCAGCTCTAGCGGGAACGGCGGTTATACGCAGTATTTT,CASSSSGNGGYTQYF
NA,NA,TRBJ2-6,14,TRBV7-9,TGTGCCAGCAGCTTAGAGGGGCTAACCAACGTCCTGACTTTC,CASSLEGLTNVLTF
NA,NA,TRBJ2-7,12,TRBV14,TGTGCCAGCAGCCAAGATTGGGGCGAGCAGTACTTC,CASSQDWGEQYF
NA,NA,TRBJ2-6,16,TRBV9,TGTGCCAGCAGCGGAGGGTTGAGCTCTGGGGCCAACGTCCTGACTTTC,CASSGGLSSGANVLTF
NA,NA,TRBJ1-1,16,TRBV5-5,TGTGCCAGCAGCTTTTTAGGGGGGCCGTTGAACACTGAAGCTTTCTTT,CASSFLGGPLNTEAFF
NA,TRBD1,TRBJ2-7,13,TRBV11-2,TGTGCCAGCAGTCCCGACAGGGCCTACGAGCAGTACTTC,CASSPDRAYEQYF
NA,TRBD2,TRBJ2-5,15,TRBV19,TGTGCCAGCGGACTAGCGGGGAAGAGACGAGAGACCCAGTACTTC,CASGLAGKRRETQYF
few,NA,TRBJ2-1,16,TRBV7-2,TGTGCCAGCAGCTCCCGGTTGACGGCCCCTTACAATGAGCAGTTCTTC,CASSSRLTAPYNEQFF
few,NA,TRBJ2-7,16,TRBV10-3,TGTGCCATCAGTGACTTACAGGGCGGAGGCTCCTACGAGCAGTACTTC,CAISDLQGGGSYEQYF
NA,NA,TRBJ1-6,16,TRBV13,TGTGCCAGCAGCGCCCCCTCGGGGGTTGGTAATTCACCCCTCCACTTT,CASSAPSGVGNSPLHF
NA,TRBD2,TRBJ2-3,15,TRBV29-1,TGCAGCGTGAACGATCTAGCGGGGAGCACAGATACGCAGTATTTT,CSVNDLAGSTDTQYF
few,NA,TRBJ1-1,14,TRBV4-2,TGTGCCAGCAGCCAAGATGGGGCAGCGAAGACCGCTTTCTTT,CASSQDGAAKTAFF
few,TRBD1,TRBJ1-4,14,TRBV2,TGTGCCAGCAGTGAGGGAAGGGGGCGCGAAAAACTGTTTTTT,CASSEGRGREKLFF
many,NA,TRBJ1-6,14,TRBV27,TGTGCCAGCAGTTTTGGGCTTTTAAATTCACCCCTCCACTTT,CASSFGLLNSPLHF
NA,NA,TRBJ2-2,14,TRBV5-1,TGCGCCAGCAGCTTGGCCGTCCACGGCGGGGAGCTGTTTTTT,CASSLAVHGGELFF
NA,TRBD1,TRBJ1-1,15,TRBV28,TGTGCCAGCAGCCCAACAGGGGGCCCGAACACTGAAGCTTTCTTT,CASSPTGGPNTEAFF
few,NA,TRBJ2-7,13,TRBV5-6,TGTGCCAGCAGCTTGTGGGGCCCCTACGAGCAGTACTTC,CASSLWGPYEQYF
many,TRBD1,TRBJ1-6,20,TRBV19,TGTGCCAGTAGTAGATTCCGGGACAGGATGGCAATTACCTATAATTCACCCCTCCACTTT,CASSRFRDRMAITYNSPLHF
NA,NA,TRBJ2-2,13,TRBV12-5,TGTGCTAGTGGTTTGCCCGGACACGGGGAGCTGTTTTTT,CASGLPGHGELFF
NA,NA,TRBJ2-2,15,TRBV30,TGTGCCTGGACTTGGCGGAGCCTGGCTGGCGGGGAGCTGTTTTTT,CAWTWRSLAGGELFF
NA,NA,TRBJ2-5,14,TRBV30,TGTGCCTGGAGTCCACCACTCCCACGGGAGACCCAGTACTTC,CAWSPPLPRETQYF
few,NA,TRBJ1-1,13,TRBV29-1,TGCAGCGTTGGAGAGTACACGGCCACTGAAGCTTTCTTT,CSVGEYTATEAFF
NA,NA,TRBJ2-6,18,TRBV21-1,TGTGCCAGCAGCAAGTGGTCTAGAGTTAACTCTGGGGCCAACGTCCTGACTTTC,CASSKWSRVNSGANVLTF
NA,TRBD1,TRBJ2-5,14,TRBV29-1,TGCAGCGTCGTACAGCGACAGGGTAGGGAGACCCAGTACTTC,CSVVQRQGRETQYF
NA,TRBD2,TRBJ2-5,15,TRBV6-5,TGTGCCAGCAGCCGTGGGACTAGCGGTTTTAAGACCCAGTACTTC,CASSRGTSGFKTQYF
few,TRBD1,TRBJ2-5,15,TRBV5-1,TGCGCCAGCAGCTTACAGGGGGCAGTAACGGAGACCCAGTACTTC,CASSLQGAVTETQYF
NA,TRBD2,TRBJ2-3,14,TRBV5-1,TGCGCCAGCACACTAAGCGGGAGGGGCGATACGCAGTATTTT,CASTLSGRGDTQYF
NA,TRBD1,TRBJ1-1,14,TRBV19,TGTGCCACCATGACAGGGGATCGGGGCACTGAAGCTTTCTTT,CATMTGDRGTEAFF
NA,NA,TRBJ2-2,17,TRBV2,TGTGCCAGCAGTCTGTCGGGGAAAAGGGCGAACACCGGGGAGCTGTTTTTT,CASSLSGKRANTGELFF
few,NA,TRBJ2-2,13,TRBV10-2,TGCGCCAGCAGTTTTGGGAACACCGGGGAGCTGTTTTTT,CASSFGNTGELFF
many,NA,TRBJ1-5,16,TRBV7-8,TGTGCCAGCAGCCCCACCACAGGGATTAGCAATCAGCCCCAGCATTTT,CASSPTTGISNQPQHF